These 27 T cell receptor beta chains originate from one sample sequenced in a study of cytomegalovirus exposure and HLA in healthy donors. It was with 60 Vbeta and 13 Jbeta primers that the PCR ran. The repertoire was sequenced with immunoSEQ multiplex PCR; TCRdb's copy has only in-frame clones and lacks some. The sample has under 150,000 clones, approximately 73% seen once; the top ten hold roughly 1.3%. Sequenced input: PBMCs. The receptors derive from a woman in her thirties or forties in good health and CMV-seronegative.

This rearrangement joins TRBV5-1 to TRBJ1-6; D is undetermined. The ends were cut back, 1 base at V and 11 bases at J, with 10 bases in the middle. This CDR3 is built from 13 residues. Germline V lookup: CDR1 SGHRS, CDR2 YFSETQ. CDR3 protein: CASSLSGETPLHF. DNA of the CDR3: TGCGCCAGCAGCTTGTCCGGGGAAACACCCCTCCACTTT.

The chain couples TRBV18 to TRBJ1-2, with a possible D match to TRBD1 (5 bases). Trimming left V 0 bases short and J 7 bases short, with 18 bases between. From germline, CDR1 is KGHSH and CDR2 LQKENI. The CDR3 extends over 16 amino acids. CDR3 coding DNA: TGTGCCAGCTCACCACCTAATGACAGCGAAGGGTTTGGCTACACCTTC. The encoded protein is CASSPPNDSEGFGYTF.

The chain links TRBV6-6 to TRBJ2-2; D not resolved. Looked up from germline, CDR1 is MNHNY and CDR2 is SVGAGI (reference sequence). The CDR3 has 14 residues. Trimming removed 8 bases from V and 4 bases from J, with 14 bases in between. Here the CDR3 DNA reads TGTGCCAGCCGAAATCAGGCCGGCACCGGGGAGCTGTTTTTT. It codes for CASRNQAGTGELFF.

The chain recombines TRBV12-5 with TRBJ1-1, with D tentatively TRBD1 (5 bases). The CDR3 sequence is 12 residues long. Germline V gene lookup returns CDR1 LGHNT and CDR2 FRNRAP. Trimming took off 1 base at V and 8 bases at J, with 8 bases between the two ends. DNA for the CDR3: TGTGCTAGTGGTTTGGACAGGAGCGAAGCTTTCTTT. This codes for CASGLDRSEAFF.

The chain uses TRBV15 and TRBJ1-1; D not resolved. Per germline, CDR1 LNHNV and CDR2 YYDKDF (reference sequence). The CDR3 length is 15 residues. V was shortened by 5 bases and J by 6 bases, with 19 bases between the two germline ends. CDR3 region: CATSARRDVSSEAFF. The CDR3 region has the DNA TGTGCCACCAGCGCTCGGAGAGATGTTAGTTCTGAAGCTTTCTTT.

The chain employs TRBV6-4 and TRBJ1-6, with D possibly TRBD1 on 6 matching bases. Trimming took off 4 bases at V and 11 bases at J, with 15 bases between the two ends. The germline V gene encodes CDR1 MRHNA and CDR2 SNTAGT. This CDR3 region has 14 residues. The CDR3 region has the DNA TGTGCCAGCAGTGCTGAGCAGGGGTCTACACCCCTCCACTTT. Amino acids: CASSAEQGSTPLHF.

The chain uses TRBV5-4 and TRBJ2-1; 9 bases match TRBD2. This CDR3 has 16 amino acids. The germline V gene has CDR1 SGHNT and CDR2 YYREEE (reference sequence). Trimming at V came to 0 bases and at J to 6 bases, leaving 7 bases not matched to a gene. Here the CDR3 reads CASSLAVTSGLNEQFF. In nucleotides, the CDR3 is TGTGCCAGCAGCTTGGCCGTGACTAGCGGTCTCAATGAGCAGTTCTTC. The entire variable domain, with the rest obtained from reference TRBV5-4 and TRBJ2-1, is as follows: ETGVTQSPTHLIKTRGQQVTLRCSSQSGHNTVSWYQQALGQGPQFIFQYYREEENGRGNFPPRFSGLQFPNYSSELNVNALELDDSALYLCASSLAVTSGLNEQFFGPGTRLTVL.

The chain has TRBV9 and TRBJ2-7; TRBD1 agrees at 12 bases. Germline V lookup: CDR1 SGDLS, CDR2 YYNGEE. V was clipped by 4 bases and J by 5 bases; unmatched bases: 7. This CDR3 contains 15 residues. The CDR3 DNA follows: TGTGCCAGCAGCTCCACCGGGACAGGGGGCAACGAGCAGTACTTC. It codes for CASSSTGTGGNEQYF.

The V call is TRBV6-6, the J call TRBJ2-5; the match to TRBD2 covers 9 bases. This CDR3 region has 13 residues. Per the germline V gene, CDR1 is MNHNY and CDR2 is SVGAGI (reference sequence). Trimming took 5 bases from V and 5 from J; bases not matched to a gene: 3. Here the CDR3 reads CASSGGLAETQYF. In DNA form, the CDR3 reads TGTGCCAGCAGTGGAGGACTAGCGGAGACCCAGTACTTC.

This clone was counted a few times. The V call is TRBV10-2, the J call TRBJ1-4; perhaps TRBD1 as D (6 bases). The germline V gene has CDR1 WSHSY and CDR2 SAAADI. With 6 bases removed from V and 0 bases from J, the gap between germline ends came to 20 bases. This CDR3 is 18 amino acids long. CDR3 DNA: TGCGCCAGCAGCCAAAAAAACGCAGGGGCCGCAACTAATGAAAAACTGTTTTTT. Protein: CASSQKNAGAATNEKLFF.

The chain employs TRBV11-2 and TRBJ1-1; D remains unclear. The germline V and J ends were trimmed by 5 bases and 3 bases, with 10 bases remaining between them. Looked up from germline, CDR1 is SGHAT and CDR2 is FQNNGV. There are 13 residues in the CDR3. CDR3 in amino acids: CASSLVPDTEAFF. The CDR3 region has the DNA TGTGCCAGCAGCCTAGTTCCGGACACTGAAGCTTTCTTT.

This clone came up once. The rearrangement joins TRBV28 to TRBJ1-3; D gene uncertain. V lost 4 bases, J lost 2 bases, and 12 bases lay in between. There are 15 residues in the CDR3. From germline, CDR1 is MDHEN and CDR2 SYDVKM. CDR3: CASSSPGSTGNTIYF. CDR3 DNA sequence: TGTGCCAGCAGTTCCCCGGGTAGTACTGGAAACACCATATATTTT. The whole variable domain, filled in from reference TRBV28 and TRBJ1-3, reads DVKVTQSSRYLVKRTGEKVFLECVQDMDHENMFWYRQDPGLGLRLIYFSYDVKMKEKGDIPEGYSVSREKKERFSLILESASTNQTSMYLCASSSPGSTGNTIYFGEGSWLTVV.

This clone has only one observation. The genes are TRBV6-5 and TRBJ1-1; the match to TRBD1 covers 7 bases. The CDR3 is 14 residues long. CDR1 and CDR2 (germline): MNHEY, SVGAGI. Losses at the gene ends were 4 bases for V and 1 base for J; bases not matched to a gene: 3. The CDR3: CASSSPGGNTEAFF. The DNA for the CDR3 is TGTGCCAGCAGTTCTCCAGGGGGGAACACTGAAGCTTTCTTT.

V gene TRBV7-9 combines with J gene TRBJ2-1; the D gene is possibly TRBD2 (5 bases). Trimming removed 1 base at V and 0 bases at J, with 13 bases between. Germline CDR1 SEHNR, CDR2 FQNEAQ (reference sequence). The length of the CDR3 is 17 residues. This CDR3 is CASSLGGWESSYNEQFF. CDR3 coding DNA: TGTGCCAGCAGCTTAGGAGGGTGGGAGAGCTCCTACAATGAGCAGTTCTTC.

This chain links TRBV7-9 with TRBJ2-2; perhaps TRBD1 as D (7 bases). The CDR3 has 15 amino acids. V lost 5 bases and J 2 bases, leaving 12 bases between the germline ends. CDR1 and CDR2 from the germline V gene are SEHNR and FQNEAQ (reference sequence). The CDR3 loop is CASSAGGPNTGELFF. CDR3 DNA: TGTGCCAGCAGCGCAGGGGGGCCCAACACCGGGGAGCTGTTTTTT.

This clone was counted a few times. CDR3 sequence: CASSIRNRGLEAFF. The CDR3 nucleotides are TGTGCCAGTAGTATACGGAACAGGGGTCTTGAAGCTTTCTTT. This chain joins TRBV19 and TRBJ1-1; 7 positions match TRBD1. Trimming at V came to 2 bases and at J to 7 bases, leaving 7 bases not matched to a gene. The CDR3 sequence is 14 residues long. From germline, CDR1 is LNHDA and CDR2 SQIVND (reference sequence).

J is TRBJ2-4 and V is TRBV5-6; D not certain. This CDR3 has 13 amino acids. V dropped 0 bases and J dropped 9 bases, with 10 bases sitting between them. The V gene's germline CDR1 is SGHDT and CDR2 YYEEEE. The CDR3 protein is CASSLGAGRIQYF. CDR3 DNA: TGTGCCAGCAGCTTGGGTGCAGGCCGCATTCAGTACTTC.

The chain carries TRBV4-1 and TRBJ2-7; D gene uncertain. CDR3 length: 15 amino acids. Germline V gives CDR1 MGHRA, CDR2 YSYEKL. Trimming shortened V by 1 base and J by 7 bases, and 17 bases separated the two germline ends. DNA for the CDR3: TGCGCCAGCAGCCAAGTCCCAACACAATTTGCAGAGCAGTACTTC. Residues: CASSQVPTQFAEQYF.

The V call is TRBV6-1, the J call TRBJ1-1; TRBD1 aligns across 8 bases. Germline values: CDR1 MNHNS, CDR2 SASEGT. The CDR3 has 15 amino acids. V was pared by 5 bases and J by 0 bases, with 5 bases of the junction left unmatched. For the CDR3, the DNA is TGTGCCAGCAGTCCGTGGGACAGGATGAACACTGAAGCTTTCTTT. This encodes CASSPWDRMNTEAFF.

The chain uses TRBV27 and TRBJ1-6; D uncertain. Germline assignment: CDR1 MNHEY and CDR2 SMNVEV (reference sequence). This CDR3 spans 14 amino acids. Trimming removed 2 bases at V and 7 bases at J, with 9 bases between. CDR3 sequence (DNA): TGTGCCAGCAGTTTAAGGCAGGCGAATTCACCCCTCCACTTT. Residues: CASSLRQANSPLHF.

The chain combines TRBV2 with TRBJ1-3, with TRBD1 as a possible D gene (5 bases). The CDR3 has 15 amino acids. The V end lost 3 bases, the J end lost 0 bases, and 9 bases lay between the germline ends. CDR1 is SNHLY and CDR2 is FYNNEI in the germline V gene. The CDR3 DNA reads TGTGCCAGCAGTGAGGGGCAGCTCTCTGGAAACACCATATATTTT. Protein product: CASSEGQLSGNTIYF.

This rearrangement joins TRBV28 to TRBJ1-1; TRBD1 matches 7 bases. This CDR3 region has 16 residues. Germline V gene data show CDR1 as MDHEN and CDR2 as SYDVKM. Trimming took 5 bases from V and 7 from J; bases not matched to a gene: 16. The CDR3 DNA follows: TGTGCCAGCAGTGCCCCAAGACAGGGTAGCGACCTTGAAGCTTTCTTT. This sequence encodes CASSAPRQGSDLEAFF.

The genes are TRBV6-1 and TRBJ2-7; tentative D call: TRBD2 (5 bases). V lost 4 bases, J lost 5 bases, and 6 bases lay in between. Looked up from germline, CDR1 is MNHNS and CDR2 is SASEGT. This CDR3 spans 11 amino acids. CDR3 protein: CASSGGHEQYV. The CDR3, as DNA: TGTGCCAGCAGTGGAGGGCACGAGCAGTACGTC.

The J gene is TRBJ1-2, the V gene TRBV6-1; D possibly corresponds to TRBD1 (5 bases). Germline-derived CDR1 and CDR2 are MNHNS and SASEGT. Deletions cut 6 bases from V and 8 bases from J, with 10 bases between. This CDR3 is 11 amino acids long. The CDR3 bases are TGTGCCAGCAGGGACACGGCGGGCTACACCTTC. Protein: CASRDTAGYTF.

This clone was picked up a small number of times. The V call is TRBV4-1, the J call TRBJ1-5, with D possibly TRBD1 on 5 matching bases. This CDR3 contains 16 residues. The V end was cut by 1 base, the J end by 5 bases, with 15 bases between. Per germline, CDR1 MGHRA and CDR2 YSYEKL. As DNA, the CDR3 is TGCGCCAGCAGCCAAGGGGTGGCAGGGTTCGATCAGCCCCAGCATTTT. This translates into CASSQGVAGFDQPQHF.

The sample holds a few counts of this clone. This chain links TRBV29-1 with TRBJ2-2; tentative D call: TRBD1 (7 bases). The CDR3 is 14 amino acids. From germline, CDR1 is SQVTM and CDR2 ANQGSEA. Trimming removed 1 base from V and 5 bases from J, with 11 bases in between. The CDR3 region has the DNA TGCAGCGTTGAAGGGAGGGGGCCTACCGGGGAGCTGTTTTTT. This encodes CSVEGRGPTGELFF.

The chain carries TRBV11-2 and TRBJ1-2, with D uncertain. Germline V gives CDR1 SGHAT, CDR2 FQNNGV. Trimming left V 6 bases short and J 8 bases short, with 19 bases between. The CDR3 has 14 residues. CDR3 protein: CASSLDQLLGGYTF. The CDR3 DNA sequence: TGTGCCAGCAGTCTTGATCAGCTATTGGGCGGCTACACCTTC. The whole variable domain, remainder taken from reference TRBV11-2 and TRBJ1-2, is EAGVAQSPRYKIIEKRQSVAFWCNPISGHATLYWYQQILGQGPKLLIQFQNNGVVDDSQLPKDRFSAERLKGVDSTLKIQPAKLEDSAVYLCASSLDQLLGGYTFGSGTRLTVV.